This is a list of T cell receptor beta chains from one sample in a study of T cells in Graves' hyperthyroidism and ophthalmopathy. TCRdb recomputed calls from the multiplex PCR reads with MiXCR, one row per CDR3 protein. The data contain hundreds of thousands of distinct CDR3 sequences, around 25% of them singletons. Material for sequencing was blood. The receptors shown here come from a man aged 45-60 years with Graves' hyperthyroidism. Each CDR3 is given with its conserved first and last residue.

CDR3: CSASLQGTYEQYF
J: TRBJ2-7
V: TRBV20-1

CDR3: CSGRPPGETQYF
J: TRBJ2-5
V: TRBV29-1

CDR3: CASSDVSGRQETQYF
J: TRBJ2-5
V: TRBV25-1

CDR3: CASSFRHSYEQYF
J: TRBJ2-7
V: TRBV5-5

CDR3: CSVVGRSSGEQYF
J: TRBJ2-7
V: TRBV29-1

CDR3: CASSSEDFSYEQYF
J: TRBJ2-7
V: TRBV5-1

CDR3: CAWSVRPDGSTEAFF
J: TRBJ1-1
V: TRBV30

CDR3: CASSGDSRANQPQHF
J: TRBJ1-5
V: TRBV2

CDR3: CASSQDGAGGFYNEQFF
J: TRBJ2-1
V: TRBV4-2

CDR3: CASRAGLAGSNEQFF
J: TRBJ2-1
V: TRBV6-1

CDR3: CASRINIAGELFF
J: TRBJ2-2
V: TRBV7-2